The present entry profiles one TCR beta chain with its context. Its antigen is not identified. The PCR had 60 Vbeta and 13 Jbeta primers. Per the authors' pipeline: The count from a later analysis was some 80 million unique TCR beta chains, 9.5 million to 13 million of them shared. Some clones are missing from TCRdb's copy, which holds only in-frame ones; the method was immunoSEQ multiplex PCR. D and trimming were read from the DNA, whereas the V and J calls and clone size are those reported in that table. The sample shows about 94,000 clones, about 80% of them seen only once. Germline-derived CDR1 and CDR2 are SEHNR and FQNEAQ (reference sequence). V dropped 4 bases and J dropped 2 bases, with 12 bases sitting between them. The CDR3 runs 15 residues. This sample was included in a study of cytomegalovirus exposure and HLA in healthy donors. This donor's CMV serostatus is unrecorded. Findings and caveats of the study: Using a false discovery rate of 0.05, a later analysis showed that 15,000 to 20,000 TCR beta sequences were associated with HLA alleles.

The sequencing input was PBMCs. The J gene is TRBJ1-3, the V gene TRBV7-9, with D maybe TRBD1 (5 bases). The receptor comes from a human donor in good health. The CDR3 loop reads CASSSGLFAGNTIYF. As DNA, the CDR3 is TGTGCCAGCAGCTCAGGGCTTTTTGCTGGAAACACCATATATTTT.